The 21 T cell receptor beta chains in this list originate from one sample, sequenced in a study of blood T cell repertoires in COVID-19 (dated by TCRdb to the early 2020s). Receptor amplification or capture employed the immunoSEQ multiplex PCR assay. TCRdb obtained this table from immuneACCESS and retained in-frame rearrangements with V and J assigned. These tables miss some clones; where compared with another copy, unresolved V genes account for less than half of the shortfall, and the remainder is unexplained. The sample profile shows about 420,000 clones; 85% to 90% of them were found once. Roughly 0.76% of the sample goes to the ten largest clones. The sequenced sample was peripheral blood. The receptors come from a man between 18 and 29 years old with COVID-19, enrolled during active disease.

This chain uses TRBV11-2 with TRBJ2-3, with TRBD2 identical over 7 bases. Germline values: CDR1 SGHAT, CDR2 FQNNGV. CDR3 length: 15 amino acids. The J segment lost 1 base and the V segment lost 7 bases, leaving 8 bases of the junction unmatched. The CDR3 reads CASKPGAGGTDTQYF. For the CDR3, the DNA is TGTGCCAGCAAACCTGGGGCGGGAGGCACAGATACGCAGTATTTT.

This clone was picked up one time. The rearrangement joins TRBV7-9 to TRBJ1-1; 10 bases match TRBD1. V lost 4 bases, J lost 5 bases, and 7 bases stayed unmatched. Per the germline V gene, CDR1 is SEHNR and CDR2 is FQNEAQ (reference sequence). The CDR3 length is 15 residues. The CDR3 spells CASSWSGQGWTEAFF. In nucleotides, the CDR3 is TGTGCCAGCAGCTGGTCGGGACAGGGGTGGACTGAAGCTTTCTTT.

The chain couples TRBV2 to TRBJ1-2; D possibly corresponds to TRBD1 (6 bases). Trimming removed 5 bases at V and 13 bases at J, with 14 bases between. This CDR3 is built from 11 residues. CDR1 SNHLY and CDR2 FYNNEI come from the germline V gene. CDR3 loop: CASSQQGIATF. Here the CDR3 DNA reads TGTGCCAGCAGTCAACAGGGCATCGCCACCTTC.

The chain employs TRBV6-5 and TRBJ1-3; perhaps TRBD1 as D (5 bases). Germline loops: CDR1 MNHEY, CDR2 SVGAGI. The V end lost 0 bases, the J end lost 3 bases, and 9 bases lay between the germline ends. The CDR3 runs 15 residues. As DNA, the CDR3 is TGTGCCAGCAGTTACTCGAGAGACAGTGGAAACACCATATATTTT. It yields the protein CASSYSRDSGNTIYF.

This clone was observed a handful of times. The chain uses TRBV18 and TRBJ1-4; D is uncertain. There are 13 residues in the CDR3. Trimming removed 1 base from V and 8 bases from J, with 8 bases in between. Germline CDR1 KGHSH, CDR2 LQKENI. The CDR3 loop is CASSPRHGEKLFF. CDR3 in DNA: TGTGCCAGCTCACCACGACATGGGGAAAAACTGTTTTTT. Drawing the rest from reference TRBV18 and TRBJ1-4, the complete variable domain is NAGVMQNPRHLVRRRGQEARLRCSPMKGHSHVYWYRQLPEEGLKFMVYLQKENIIDESGMPKERFSAEFPKEGPSILRIQQVVRGDSAAYFCASSPRHGEKLFFGSGTQLSVL.

The gene calls are TRBV11-2 and TRBJ1-2, with TRBD1 matching 9 bases. V gave up 5 bases and J gave up 4 bases; unmatched junction bases: 2. Germline values: CDR1 SGHAT, CDR2 FQNNGV. This CDR3 is 13 amino acids long. The CDR3 sequence: CASSMGQGYGYTF. DNA for the CDR3: TGTGCCAGCAGCATGGGACAGGGCTATGGCTACACCTTC.

This chain connects TRBV9 to TRBJ2-1, with D possibly TRBD2 on 5 matching bases. The CDR3 length is 15 residues. Germline V gene sequence: CDR1 SGDLS, CDR2 YYNGEE. V was shortened by 4 bases and J by 8 bases, with 19 bases between the two germline ends. The CDR3 here is CASSPFGGQKDEQFF. Written as DNA, the CDR3 is TGTGCCAGCAGCCCCTTTGGCGGGCAGAAGGATGAGCAGTTCTTC.

The chain employs TRBV30 and TRBJ2-7; D gene uncertain. The CDR3 runs 11 residues. The V end lost 3 bases, the J end lost 3 bases, and 6 bases lay between the germline ends. The germline V gene has CDR1 GTSNPN and CDR2 SVGIG (reference sequence). In DNA, the CDR3 is TGTGCCTGGAGCCGAGGCTACGAGCAGTACTTC. This codes for CAWSRGYEQYF.

The genes are TRBV6-6 and TRBJ1-3; 9 bases are shared with TRBD1. The CDR3 length is 14 residues. Germline V gives CDR1 MNHNY, CDR2 SVGAGI (reference sequence). The V gene end was trimmed by 8 bases and the J gene end by 7 bases; junction bases not matched to a gene: 9. CDR3: CASVGTGLSNTIYF. The CDR3 region has the DNA TGTGCCAGCGTCGGGACAGGGTTGTCGAACACCATATATTTT.

The V gene is TRBV2, the J gene TRBJ2-5, with D unresolved. This CDR3 has 12 residues. V gave up 8 bases and J gave up 5 bases, with 12 bases separating them. From germline, CDR1 is SNHLY and CDR2 FYNNEI. The DNA for the CDR3 is TGTGCCAGCCTCGGGTTTCGGGAGACCCAGTACTTC. This codes for CASLGFRETQYF.

The chain couples TRBV2 to TRBJ1-5; 7 bases are a match to TRBD1. V was pared by 0 bases and J by 8 bases, with 4 bases of the junction left unmatched. The germline V gene encodes CDR1 SNHLY and CDR2 FYNNEI. This CDR3 is built from 14 residues. Here the CDR3 reads CASSEAYRGEPQHF. The CDR3 nucleotides read TGTGCCAGCAGTGAAGCGTACAGGGGAGAGCCCCAGCATTTT.

The chain carries TRBV20-1 and TRBJ2-7; 14 bases line up with TRBD2. CDR3 length: 16 amino acids. Germline values: CDR1 DFQATT, CDR2 SNEGSKA (reference sequence). Trimming at V came to 3 bases and at J to 6 bases, leaving 10 bases not matched to a gene. DNA for the CDR3: TGCAGTGCTAGTACCCCCGGGACTAGCGGGGGAGCCGAGCAGTACTTC. Its protein product is CSASTPGTSGGAEQYF.

This clone showed up just once. The genes are TRBV5-5 and TRBJ2-5, with D possibly being TRBD2 (6 bases). Trimming removed 6 bases from V and 3 bases from J, with 12 bases in between. CDR3 length: 13 residues. The germline V gene has CDR1 SGHKS and CDR2 YYEKEE (reference sequence). In nucleotides, the CDR3 is TGTGCCAGCAACTTCGGAGGGGAAGAGACCCAGTACTTC. It encodes CASNFGGEETQYF.

The chain links TRBV12-2 to TRBJ2-5; the table calls TRBD1, which could not be checked here. TRBV12-2 counts as a pseudogene. The CDR3 consists of 10 residues. The DNA for the CDR3 is TGCGGGACACACGTAGAGACCCAGTACTTC. Protein product: CGTHVETQYF.

A single count supports this clone. The chain has TRBV6-6 and TRBJ1-1; 9 bases are a match to TRBD1. There are 16 residues in the CDR3. Losses at the gene ends were 0 bases for V and 2 bases for J; bases not matched to a gene: 4. Germline V gene data show CDR1 as MNHNY and CDR2 as SVGAGI (reference sequence). As DNA, the CDR3 is TGTGCCAGCAGTTACTCGAGGGGACAGGGCAACACTGAAGCTTTCTTT. Protein product: CASSYSRGQGNTEAFF.

The chain combines TRBV5-1 with TRBJ2-7; 7 bases map to TRBD1. The junction had 10 bases not matched to a gene; V was cut back by 4 bases and J by 6 bases. The CDR3 extends over 14 amino acids. The V gene's germline CDR1 is SGHRS and CDR2 YFSETQ. The CDR3 spells CASSAGQVWGEQYF. The CDR3 nucleotides read TGCGCCAGCAGCGCTGGACAGGTCTGGGGCGAGCAGTACTTC.

V is TRBV5-4 and J is TRBJ1-1; D unclear. V lost 2 bases to trimming and J lost 7 bases, with 6 bases between them. This CDR3 comprises 11 residues. Germline CDR1 SGHNT, CDR2 YYREEE (reference sequence). CDR3 bases: TGTGCCAGCAGCTTCGGACTTGAAGCTTTCTTT. The encoded protein is CASSFGLEAFF.

The chain couples TRBV19 to TRBJ2-7; TRBD1 is a possible D gene (6 bases). Trimming shortened V by 3 bases and J by 3 bases, and 15 bases separated the two germline ends. CDR3 size: 15 residues. CDR1 and CDR2 from the germline V gene are LNHDA and SQIVND (reference sequence). CDR3: CASSIGTGWNYEQYF. CDR3 coding DNA: TGTGCCAGTAGTATTGGAACAGGGTGGAACTACGAGCAGTACTTC.

The chain couples TRBV2 to TRBJ2-1; no clear D. Per germline, CDR1 SNHLY and CDR2 FYNNEI. The CDR3 loop spans 13 amino acids. Trimming pared 3 bases from V and 7 bases from J, leaving 10 bases between. CDR3 sequence (DNA): TGTGCCAGCAGTGACAACAGAATGAATGAGCAGTTCTTC. As protein: CASSDNRMNEQFF.

This clone appeared a single time. The rearrangement uses TRBV7-9 and TRBJ2-2; 8 positions agree with TRBD1. This CDR3 is 16 amino acids long. Germline assignment: CDR1 SEHNR and CDR2 FQNEAQ (reference sequence). With 1 base clipped from V and 7 bases from J, the junction kept 8 bases outside the gene matches. CDR3 amino acids: CASSLVWQGAGGELFF. DNA for the CDR3: TGTGCCAGCAGCTTAGTATGGCAGGGGGCCGGCGGGGAGCTGTTTTTT. Looking up the rest from reference TRBV7-9 and TRBJ2-2 gives the full variable domain: DTGVSQNPRHKITKRGQNVTFRCDPISEHNRLYWYRQTLGQGPEFLTYFQNEAQLEKSRLLSDRFSAERPKGSFSTLEIQRTEQGDSAMYLCASSLVWQGAGGELFFGEGSRLTVL.

This clone was counted a few times. The rearrangement uses TRBV6-5 and TRBJ1-5; weak D call: TRBD1 (6 bases). This CDR3 comprises 15 residues. CDR1 and CDR2 (germline): MNHEY, SVGAGI. V shed 6 bases and J shed 1 base, with 13 bases lying between them. Here the CDR3 reads CASSDLRGSNQPQHF. CDR3 nucleotides: TGTGCCAGCAGCGACCTTAGGGGGAGCAATCAGCCCCAGCATTTT.